The 19 T cell receptor beta chains given below trace back to one sample, sequenced in a study of blood T cell repertoires in COVID-19. The table came from immunoSEQ multiplex PCR; TCRdb's copy has only in-frame clones and leaves some out. The sample comprises about 200,000 clones, about 88% of which are singletons, and about 2.9% rests with the top ten. Material for sequencing was peripheral blood. These receptors all stem from a man aged 60-69 years with acute or convalescent COVID-19.

The V and J genes are TRBV6-1 and TRBJ2-4; D not resolved. Trimming cost V 2 bases and J 5 bases, with 7 bases left between them. The germline V gene encodes CDR1 MNHNS and CDR2 SASEGT. CDR3 length equals 13 residues. The CDR3: CASSEQMENIQYF. CDR3 DNA: TGTGCCAGCAGTGAACAGATGGAAAACATTCAGTACTTC.

The rearrangement joins TRBV30 to TRBJ1-4, with 7 bases aligning to TRBD1. CDR1 and CDR2 from the germline V gene are GTSNPN and SVGIG (reference sequence). CDR3 size: 14 residues. The CDR3 loop is CASGTAGGNEKLFF. The CDR3 DNA reads as TGTGCTTCCGGGACAGCAGGGGGTAATGAAAAACTGTTTTTT.

The chain recombines TRBV6-1 with TRBJ1-5; 8 nucleotides align to TRBD1. V was clipped by 3 bases and J by 4 bases; unmatched bases: 5. CDR3 length: 15 amino acids. Germline V gene lookup returns CDR1 MNHNS and CDR2 SASEGT. CDR3 bases: TGTGCCAGCAGTGACCGACAGGGGTGGAATCAGCCCCAGCATTTT. Translating gives CASSDRQGWNQPQHF.

CDR3 bases: TGCGCCAGCAGCTTGGAAGGCAGGGCATCTGACGGCTACACCTTC. Translated, it gives CASSLEGRASDGYTF. This sequence joins TRBV5-1 and TRBJ1-2, with a possible D match to TRBD1 (5 bases). This CDR3 comprises 15 residues. V lost 0 bases, J lost 8 bases, and 17 bases lay in between. The germline V gene has CDR1 SGHRS and CDR2 YFSETQ.

This sequence joins TRBV27 and TRBJ2-2; 15 bases are a match to TRBD2. Germline V gene data show CDR1 as MNHEY and CDR2 as SMNVEV (reference sequence). The junction had 2 bases not matched to a gene; V was cut back by 1 base and J by 8 bases. The CDR3 spans 16 residues. CDR3 bases: TGTGCCAGCAGTTTATGGACTAGCGGGGGGGTAGGGGAGCTGTTTTTT. Amino acid sequence: CASSLWTSGGVGELFF.

The chain carries TRBV5-1 and TRBJ1-2, with D unclear. Germline V gene data show CDR1 as SGHRS and CDR2 as YFSETQ. CDR3 size: 13 residues. Trimming pared 4 bases from V and 2 bases from J, leaving 9 bases between. CDR3 protein: CASSPGKNYGYTF. CDR3 DNA: TGCGCCAGCAGCCCTGGCAAAAACTATGGCTACACCTTC.

The chain carries TRBV7-2 and TRBJ2-1; TRBD2 matches at 13 bases. CDR3 length: 15 residues. The J segment lost 8 bases and the V segment lost 5 bases, leaving 6 bases of the junction unmatched. CDR1 and CDR2 from the germline V gene are SGHTA and FQGNSA. This CDR3 is CASSPLAGGWDEQFF. CDR3 bases: TGTGCCAGCAGCCCACTAGCGGGGGGGTGGGATGAGCAGTTCTTC.

The chain couples TRBV18 to TRBJ2-3, with 9 positions matching TRBD2. The trim removed 3 bases at V and 2 bases at J, leaving 3 bases unmatched. The CDR3 consists of 15 residues. Germline V CDR1 and CDR2: KGHSH, LQKENI. This CDR3 reads CASSPGLANTDTQYF. Written as DNA, the CDR3 is TGTGCCAGCTCACCGGGACTAGCAAACACAGATACGCAGTATTTT.

This chain uses TRBV3-1 (or the pseudogene TRBV3-2) with TRBJ1-5, with TRBD1 as a possible D gene (5 bases). The ends were cut back, 4 bases at V and 6 bases at J, with 16 bases in the middle. This CDR3 is built from 15 residues. Germline values: CDR1 LGHDT, CDR2 YNNKEL (reference sequence). The CDR3 coding sequence is TGTGCCAGCAGCCCAGGCCCTCAAAGGGGTCAGCCCCAGCATTTT. Translation: CASSPGPQRGQPQHF.

This rearrangement joins TRBV15 to TRBJ1-1, with D perhaps matching TRBD1 (5 bases). This CDR3 contains 17 residues. V was clipped by 0 bases and J by 0 bases, with 14 bases between them. Germline CDR1 is LNHNV and CDR2 is YYDKDF (reference sequence). This chain's CDR3 is CATSRDAPGSLNTEAFF. CDR3 bases: TGTGCCACCAGCAGAGATGCCCCAGGGTCCCTGAACACTGAAGCTTTCTTT.

The chain couples TRBV28 to TRBJ2-5; 7 positions match TRBD1. This CDR3 is built from 14 residues. V was clipped by 5 bases and J by 5 bases; unmatched bases: 8. The germline CDR1 and CDR2 sequences are MDHEN and SYDVKM. This CDR3 reads CASSRRQGGETQYF. In DNA, the CDR3 is TGTGCCAGCAGTCGACGACAGGGCGGCGAGACCCAGTACTTC.

The chain links TRBV28 to TRBJ2-7; D unresolved. Looked up from germline, CDR1 is MDHEN and CDR2 is SYDVKM. Trimming cost V 5 bases and J 3 bases, with 17 bases left between them. The CDR3 has 15 amino acids. DNA for the CDR3: TGTGCCAGCAGTCCCCCCGCAGGTTTATACTACGAGCAGTACTTC. This sequence encodes CASSPPAGLYYEQYF.

The V gene is TRBV7-8, the J gene TRBJ2-5, with 8 bases lining up with TRBD1. CDR3 length: 14 amino acids. Trimming cost V 5 bases and J 5 bases; bases outside gene matches: 7. Germline V lookup: CDR1 SGHVS, CDR2 FQNEAQ. CDR3: CASSQMTGVETQYF. The CDR3 coding sequence is TGTGCCAGCAGCCAAATGACAGGGGTGGAGACCCAGTACTTC.

As for this clone: This clone may be a read error of a much larger clone one base away. The chain uses TRBV7-2 and TRBJ1-2; 7 bases are shared with TRBD1. Trimming cost V 4 bases and J 4 bases; bases outside gene matches: 3. In germline, CDR1 is SGHTA, CDR2 FQGNSA. The CDR3 is 13 amino acids. The CDR3: CASSSTGFYGYTF. The CDR3 DNA sequence: TGTGCCAGCAGCTCGACAGGGTTCTATGGCTACACCTTC.

The chain uses TRBV18 and TRBJ2-1; 8 bases fit TRBD2. V shed 6 bases and J 8 bases; nucleotides not matched to a gene: 12. The CDR3 spans 15 residues. Germline-derived CDR1 and CDR2 are KGHSH and LQKENI. CDR3 in DNA: TGTGCCAGCTCCCCGGGGCGGGGGGCCCGGGATGAGCAGTTCTTC. Translation: CASSPGRGARDEQFF.

This clone was picked up one time. J is TRBJ1-4 and V is TRBV4-1; 11 positions agree with TRBD1. CDR3 length equals 14 residues. In germline, CDR1 is MGHRA, CDR2 YSYEKL. V shed 4 bases, J shed 8 bases, and the junction held 3 bases outside the gene matches. CDR3 sequence: CASSRGTGGEKLFF. Here the CDR3 DNA reads TGCGCCAGCAGCCGAGGGACAGGGGGAGAAAAACTGTTTTTT.

The gene calls are TRBV5-8 and TRBJ1-3, with D unresolved. Trimming removed 1 base from V and 4 bases from J, with 3 bases in between. This CDR3 has 12 residues. CDR1 is SGHTS, CDR2 YDEGEE, per germline. The CDR3 region is CASSLSGNTIYF. The CDR3 region has the DNA TGTGCCAGCAGCTTGTCGGGAAACACCATATATTTT. The variable domain in full, completed from reference TRBV5-8 and TRBJ1-3, reads EAGVTQSPTHLIKTRGQQATLRCSPISGHTSVYWYQQALGLGLQFLLWYDEGEERNRGNFPPRFSGRQFPNYSSELNVNALELEDSALYLCASSLSGNTIYFGEGSWLTVV.

The chain combines TRBV6-5 with TRBJ1-2; D may be TRBD1 (5 bases). Trimming shortened V by 2 bases and J by 7 bases, and 17 bases separated the two germline ends. Germline CDR1 and CDR2: MNHEY and SVGAGI. The CDR3 consists of 15 residues. The DNA of the CDR3 is TGTGCCAGCAGTTACCCAGGTCAGGGCCTGGGTGGCTACACCTTC. It codes for CASSYPGQGLGGYTF.

This clone was counted only a few times. The chain couples TRBV19 to TRBJ1-2; TRBD1 matches at 9 bases. Germline V gene lookup returns CDR1 LNHDA and CDR2 SQIVND (reference sequence). The length of the CDR3 is 13 residues. V was pared by 5 bases and J by 8 bases, with 6 bases of the junction left unmatched. DNA of the CDR3: TGTGCCAGTAGTGTACAGGGGGCTGGGGGCTACACCTTC. It encodes CASSVQGAGGYTF.